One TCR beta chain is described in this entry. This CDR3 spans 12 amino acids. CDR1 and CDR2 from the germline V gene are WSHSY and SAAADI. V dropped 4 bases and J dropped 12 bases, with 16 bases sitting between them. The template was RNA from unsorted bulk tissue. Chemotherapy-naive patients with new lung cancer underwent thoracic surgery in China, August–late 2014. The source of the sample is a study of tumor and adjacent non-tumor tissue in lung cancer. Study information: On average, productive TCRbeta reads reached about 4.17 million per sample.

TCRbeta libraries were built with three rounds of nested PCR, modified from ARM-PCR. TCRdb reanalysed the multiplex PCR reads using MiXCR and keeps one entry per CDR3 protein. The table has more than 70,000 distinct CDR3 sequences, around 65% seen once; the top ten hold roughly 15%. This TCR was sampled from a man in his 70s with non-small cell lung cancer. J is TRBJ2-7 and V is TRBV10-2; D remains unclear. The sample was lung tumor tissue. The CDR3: CASSAGYYERYF. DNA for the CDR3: TGCGCCAGCAGTGCTGGGTACTACGAACGGTACTTC.